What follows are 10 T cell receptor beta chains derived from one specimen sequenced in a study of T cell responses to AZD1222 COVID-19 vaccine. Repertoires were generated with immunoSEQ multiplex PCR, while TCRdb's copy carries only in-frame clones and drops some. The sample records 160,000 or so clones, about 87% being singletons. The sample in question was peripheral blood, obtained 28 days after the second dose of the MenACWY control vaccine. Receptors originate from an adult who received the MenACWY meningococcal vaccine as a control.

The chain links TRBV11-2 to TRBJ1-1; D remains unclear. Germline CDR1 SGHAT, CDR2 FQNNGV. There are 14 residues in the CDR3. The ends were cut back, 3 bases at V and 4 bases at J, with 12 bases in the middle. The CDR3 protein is CASSLRRRVTEAFF. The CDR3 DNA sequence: TGTGCCAGCAGCTTGAGGCGGCGTGTCACTGAAGCTTTCTTT.

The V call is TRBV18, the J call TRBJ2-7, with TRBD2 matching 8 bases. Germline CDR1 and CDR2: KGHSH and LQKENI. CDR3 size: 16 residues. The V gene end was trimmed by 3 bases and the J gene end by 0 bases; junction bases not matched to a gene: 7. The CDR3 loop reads CASSPLAGGLSYEQYF. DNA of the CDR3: TGTGCCAGCTCACCCCTGGCGGGAGGCCTCTCCTACGAGCAGTACTTC.

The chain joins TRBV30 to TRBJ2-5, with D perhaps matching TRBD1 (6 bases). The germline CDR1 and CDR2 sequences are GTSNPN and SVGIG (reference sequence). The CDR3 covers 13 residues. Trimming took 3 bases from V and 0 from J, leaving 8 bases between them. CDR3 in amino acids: CAWSGTYQETQYF. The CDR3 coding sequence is TGTGCCTGGAGCGGGACATACCAAGAGACCCAGTACTTC.

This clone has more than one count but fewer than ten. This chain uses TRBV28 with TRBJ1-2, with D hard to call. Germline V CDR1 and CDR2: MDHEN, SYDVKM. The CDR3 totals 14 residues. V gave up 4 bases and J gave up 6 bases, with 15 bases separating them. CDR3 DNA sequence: TGTGCCAGCAGTTCCGCGGGAGGAGCTCATGGCTACACCTTC. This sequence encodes CASSSAGGAHGYTF.

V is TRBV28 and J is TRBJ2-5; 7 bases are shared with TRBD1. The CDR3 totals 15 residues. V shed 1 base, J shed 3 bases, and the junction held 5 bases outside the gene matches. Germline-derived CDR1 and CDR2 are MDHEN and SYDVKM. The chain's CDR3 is CASSLSLDREETQYF. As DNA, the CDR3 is TGTGCCAGCAGTTTATCCCTAGACAGGGAAGAGACCCAGTACTTC. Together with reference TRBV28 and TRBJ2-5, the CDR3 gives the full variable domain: DVKVTQSSRYLVKRTGEKVFLECVQDMDHENMFWYRQDPGLGLRLIYFSYDVKMKEKGDIPEGYSVSREKKERFSLILESASTNQTSMYLCASSLSLDREETQYFGPGTRLLVL.

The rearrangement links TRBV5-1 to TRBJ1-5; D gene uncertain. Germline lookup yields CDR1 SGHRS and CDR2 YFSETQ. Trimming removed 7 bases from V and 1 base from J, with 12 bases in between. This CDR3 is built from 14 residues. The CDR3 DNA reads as TGCGCCAGCCGACCGGGCCCGAGCAATCAGCCCCAGCATTTT. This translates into CASRPGPSNQPQHF.

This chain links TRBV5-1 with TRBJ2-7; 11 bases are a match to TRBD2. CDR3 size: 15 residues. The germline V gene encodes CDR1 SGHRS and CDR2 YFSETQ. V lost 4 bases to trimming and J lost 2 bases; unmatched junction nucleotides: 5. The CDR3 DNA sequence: TGCGCCAGCAGCCCGCGGACTAGCGGGCCCTACGAGCAGTACTTC. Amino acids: CASSPRTSGPYEQYF.

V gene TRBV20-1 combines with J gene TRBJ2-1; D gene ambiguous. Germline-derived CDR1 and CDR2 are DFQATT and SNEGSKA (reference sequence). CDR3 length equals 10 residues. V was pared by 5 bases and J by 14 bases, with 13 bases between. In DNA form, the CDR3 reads TGCAGTGCTGTCCTAACTGCGGAGTTCTTC. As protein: CSAVLTAEFF.

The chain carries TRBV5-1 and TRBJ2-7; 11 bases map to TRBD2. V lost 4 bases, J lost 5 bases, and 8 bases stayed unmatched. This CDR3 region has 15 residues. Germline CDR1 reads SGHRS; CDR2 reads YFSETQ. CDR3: CASSPVAGGPDEQYF. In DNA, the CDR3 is TGCGCCAGCAGCCCCGTAGCGGGAGGGCCTGACGAGCAGTACTTC. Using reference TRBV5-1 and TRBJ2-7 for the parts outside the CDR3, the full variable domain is KAGVTQTPRYLIKTRGQQVTLSCSPISGHRSVSWYQQTPGQGLQFLFEYFSETQRNKGNFPGRFSGRQFSNSRSEMNVSTLELGDSALYLCASSPVAGGPDEQYFGPGTRLTVT.

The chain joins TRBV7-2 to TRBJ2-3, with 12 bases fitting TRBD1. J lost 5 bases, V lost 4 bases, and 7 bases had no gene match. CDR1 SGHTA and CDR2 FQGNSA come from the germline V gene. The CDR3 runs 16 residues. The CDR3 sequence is CASSWEGTGGEDTQYF. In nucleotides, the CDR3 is TGTGCCAGCAGCTGGGAGGGGACAGGGGGCGAAGATACGCAGTATTTT.